This TCR beta chain is from a study of T cells after yellow fever vaccination. Study-level points and caveats: Only a minor proportion of clonotypes was detected across both CD4 and CD8 compartments. FACS-sorted repertoires might harbor abundant contaminating clonotypes from the bulk population. Though weaker, the secondary response peaked faster, on day 5 versus 15.

Template switching by 5'RACE produced TCR cDNA, adding a universal primer site and UMIs. From the 5' RACE reads, TCRdb called clonotypes with MiXCR, one entry per CDR3 protein. In the table there are 400,000 or so distinct CDR3 sequences, over 15% of which are singletons. Germline lookup yields CDR1 SGHRS and CDR2 YFSETQ. The CDR3 runs to 15 residues. The V segment lost 1 base and the J segment 3 bases; nucleotides outside the gene matches: 6. This clonotype was recorded a few times. Its antigen is unknown. This material consisted of PBMCs, taken before the yellow fever booster vaccination. This chain links TRBV5-1 with TRBJ2-5; TRBD2 agrees at 7 bases. The clonotype originates from a man aged 18-30 years who received the YFV17D yellow fever vaccine. The CDR3 DNA reads TGCGCCAGCAGCTTGTCTCCGGGGGGAGAAGAGACCCAGTACTTC. Amino acid sequence: CASSLSPGGEETQYF.